A single T cell receptor (beta chain) is shown here with its context. Antigen specificity is unknown. After extraction with the RNeasy kit, roughly 0.5 to 1 ug of the RNA was reverse transcribed using random hexamers. Amplification of TCR beta CDR3 spanned 54 Vbeta and 13 Jbeta via immunoSEQ multiplex PCR. TCRdb reprocessed the immunoSEQ multiplex PCR reads via MiXCR and lists one record per CDR3 protein. The sample includes around 170,000 distinct CDR3 sequences, around 95% of them seen just once. The sample originates from a study of CD8 T cells in Susac syndrome. This CDR3 region has 17 residues. The ends were cut back, 5 bases at V and 4 bases at J, with 26 bases in the middle. The germline V gene has CDR1 DFQATT and CDR2 SNEGSKA (reference sequence). Study conclusions and caveats: The study recognized that its TCR sequencing and HLA analysis covered a relatively small number of individuals.

High-throughput TCR beta sequencing covered peripheral CD8+ and CD4+ T cells. TEMRA cells were enriched by FACS, and CD4+ and CD8+ T cells were negatively isolated. This clonotype originated in a human donor with multiple sclerosis. This chain connects TRBV20-1 to TRBJ2-5; D perhaps matches TRBD1 (6 bases). The sample was CD8+ T cells from PBMCs. CDR3 sequence (DNA): TGCAGTGCTCCTCCCCCTTACAGGGTCCTCACCCCAGAGACCCAGTACTTC. It yields the protein CSAPPPYRVLTPETQYF.